Here is one T cell receptor beta chain with its context. No antigen is known for it. No much larger clone is present one base from it, and per-base qualities are unavailable. For sequencing of the TCRbeta CDR3 region, genomic DNA was extracted from the sorted cells. The immunoSEQ Assay was used to sequence the TCRbeta CDR3 regions. TCRdb's version of the immuneACCESS table is confined to in-frame rearrangements and falls short of the full clone set. An unresolved V gene accounts for under half of the shortfall where checked; the remainder is of unknown origin. In this sample the table shows about 86,000 clones, around 85% of which occur a single time. The top ten hold less than 1.5% of the sample. The record originates from a study of OX40 agonist ivuxolimab in advanced cancers. Study-level background: Ivuxolimab, which targeted the costimulatory receptor OX40 (CD134), was an agonistic, fully human IgG2 monoclonal antibody. Intravenous ivuxolimab was administered to patients every 2 weeks at six dose levels: 0.01, 0.1, 0.3, 1.5, 3 and 10 mg/kg. Among the approximately 50 dose-escalation patients, around 19 had hepatocellular carcinoma, approximately 15 melanoma, 9 renal cell carcinoma and 9 head and neck cancer. A male proportion of under 85% and a mean age of approximately 60 years, ranging from 23 to 79, were recorded for the dose-escalation cohort. Prior anti-PD-1, anti-PD-L1 or anti-CTLA-4 therapy was permitted, and approximately 40% of dose-escalation patients had received checkpoint inhibitors. Partial responses were achieved by three dose-escalation patients, of whom one had hepatocellular carcinoma and two had cutaneous melanoma. Peripheral TCRbeta sequencing aimed to test whether ivuxolimab altered TCR sequence diversity and caused clonal T-cell expansion. The monotherapy dose-escalation portion (N ≈ 52 patients) of the phase I ivuxolimab trial is reported in the paper.

Trimming costs V 2 bases and J 2 bases, and their ends lie 19 bases apart. Reading from cysteine to phenylalanine, the CDR3 counts 17 amino acids. Only the CDR3 portion is preserved as DNA: 51 bases, with reading frame beginning at the first base. Per the germline V gene (reference sequence), MNHEY is the CDR1 and SMNVEV is the CDR2. Study-wide conclusions, independent of this receptor: Low levels of normalized T-cell clonal expansion were also seen in some patients who did not respond. Partial responders in the 0.1-3.0 mg/kg groups had among the lowest normalized peripheral clonal expansion, especially among CD8+ T cells. Antigen specificity was not determined for the clonally expanded peripheral T cells. After ivuxolimab, more expanded clones were found on average in CD8+ T cells than in CD4+ T cells. At doses of 0.1 to 3.0 mg/kg, clonal expansion of both CD4+ and CD8+ T cells in blood was seen between baseline and week 6.

Patients with autoimmune disease history or receiving systemic immunosuppression were excluded from the trial. Peripheral blood for TCR sequencing was drawn from every dose cohort at baseline, at cycle 4 day 1 and at cycle 7 day 1. Samples were obtained from an open-label, multicenter, first-in-human phase I dose-escalation trial of ivuxolimab. Adults with locally advanced or metastatic melanoma, renal cell carcinoma, hepatocellular carcinoma or head and neck squamous cell carcinoma were enrolled in the trial. Before TCR sequencing, CD4+ T cells and CD8+ T cells were sorted from peripheral blood as separate populations.

This material consisted of CD4+ or CD8+ T cells sorted from blood, taken in a trial of the OX40 agonist ivuxolimab. The V and J genes are TRBV27 and TRBJ2-7; a tentative D match to TRBD2 spans 6 bases. This TCR was sampled from an adult with an advanced solid tumor such as melanoma, head and neck, liver or kidney cancer. CDR3 region: CASSLMFGTASTYEQYF. The DNA sequence is TGTGCCAGCAGTTTAATGTTTGGGACTGCCTCTACCTACGAGCAGTACTTC.